These 29 T cell receptor beta chains came from one sample sequenced in a study of T cell repertoires in cytomegalovirus infection. One entry per CDR3 protein results from TCRdb running MiXCR on the reads. Seen here are a few hundred thousand distinct CDR3 sequences, roughly 17% observed once, and the top ten hold around 12%. Sequenced sample: PBMCs. These receptors all come from a human donor in good health (CMV status not recorded). Some clones in this sample may be carry-over from other donors' samples.

This clonotype occurred a few times. This sequence joins TRBV9 and TRBJ2-7; D might be TRBD1 (5 bases). In germline, CDR1 is SGDLS, CDR2 YYNGEE. V shed 4 bases and J shed 2 bases, with 19 bases lying between them. The CDR3 loop spans 16 amino acids. The CDR3 DNA reads TGTGCCAGCAGCACTGGAGCCCAGACAGCTACCTACGAGCAGTACTTC. Translating gives CASSTGAQTATYEQYF. Variable domain in full (rest from reference TRBV9 and TRBJ2-7): DSGVTQTPKHLITATGQRVTLRCSPRSGDLSVYWYQQSLDQGLQFLIQYYNGEERAKGNILERFSAQQFPDLHSELNLSSLELGDSALYFCASSTGAQTATYEQYFGPGTRLTVT.

Points on this clonotype: A much bigger clone sits one base away, suggesting this may be a read error. J is TRBJ2-7 and V is TRBV11-1; 8 positions agree with TRBD1. V lost 5 bases and J lost 0; bases outside the gene matches: 6. The CDR3 consists of 15 residues. Per the germline V gene, CDR1 is SGHAT and CDR2 is FQDESV (reference sequence). The CDR3 DNA reads TGTGCCAGCAGCCCCGACAGGGGACTCTCCTACGAGCAGTACTTC. Translating gives CASSPDRGLSYEQYF.

This clonotype has only a few counts. The V call is TRBV12-3 or TRBV12-4, the J call TRBJ1-1; no definite D call. The CDR3 runs 12 residues. Between the trimmed V and J ends, which lost 3 bases and 10 bases, there was a span of 12 bases. CDR3 protein: CASSFRVEIAFF. CDR3 coding DNA: TGTGCCAGCAGTTTTCGGGTCGAAATAGCTTTCTTT.

The chain recombines TRBV20-1 with TRBJ1-2; 8 nucleotides align to TRBD1. Per the germline V gene, CDR1 is DFQATT and CDR2 is SNEGSKA (reference sequence). The CDR3 sequence is 13 residues long. The junction had 8 bases not matched to a gene; V was cut back by 3 bases and J by 8 bases. The CDR3 loop reads CSARVLQGVGYTF. DNA of the CDR3: TGCAGTGCTAGGGTTTTACAGGGGGTCGGCTACACCTTC.

The chain couples TRBV28 to TRBJ1-6; TRBD1 might be the D (5 bases). Germline-derived CDR1 and CDR2 are MDHEN and SYDVKM. The V end was cut by 6 bases, the J end by 13 bases, with 19 bases between. The CDR3 covers 14 residues. The CDR3 loop reads CASSGGDGAKPLHF. CDR3 in DNA: TGTGCCAGCAGCGGGGGGGACGGGGCGAAGCCCCTCCACTTT.

Only a few counts were recorded for this clonotype. The gene calls are TRBV28 and TRBJ1-2; D not resolved. Trimming left V 2 bases short and J 8 bases short, with 9 bases between. Germline V gene lookup returns CDR1 MDHEN and CDR2 SYDVKM. The length of the CDR3 is 12 residues. CDR3 in amino acids: CASSLALSGYTF. The CDR3 coding sequence is TGTGCCAGCAGTTTAGCCCTGAGCGGCTACACCTTC.

V and J are TRBV2 and TRBJ1-5; D is undetermined. This CDR3 has 12 residues. V shed 6 bases and J shed 4 bases, with 7 bases lying between them. Germline V lookup: CDR1 SNHLY, CDR2 FYNNEI. In DNA form, the CDR3 reads TGTGCCAGCAGAGGGTGGAATCAGCCCCAGCATTTT. It encodes CASRGWNQPQHF.

The V and J genes are TRBV7-2 and TRBJ1-1; D remains ambiguous. V lost 7 bases and J lost 4, with 16 bases in between. CDR1 and CDR2 from the germline V gene are SGHTA and FQGNSA. This CDR3 has 14 residues. CDR3: CASTYWRMATEAFF. The CDR3 nucleotides are TGTGCCAGCACCTACTGGCGCATGGCCACTGAAGCTTTCTTT. Complete variable domain (other parts from reference TRBV7-2 and TRBJ1-1): GAGVSQSPSNKVTEKGKDVELRCDPISGHTALYWYRQSLGQGLEFLIYFQGNSAPDKSGLPSDRFSAERTGGSVSTLTIQRTQQEDSAVYLCASTYWRMATEAFFGQGTRLTVV.

V is TRBV2 and J is TRBJ2-7, with D maybe TRBD1 (5 bases). Germline values: CDR1 SNHLY, CDR2 FYNNEI. CDR3 length equals 15 residues. The ends were cut back, 2 bases at V and 3 bases at J, with 14 bases in the middle. CDR3 nucleotide sequence: TGTGCCAGCAGTGAAATCCCCCGAGACAGCTACGAGCAGTACTTC. Translation: CASSEIPRDSYEQYF.

This clonotype was counted many times. The V and J genes are TRBV4-2 and TRBJ2-7, with D unclear. V was cut by 0 bases and J by 3 bases, with 12 bases left in between. CDR1 is LGHNA and CDR2 is YNFKEQ in the germline V gene. This CDR3 has 15 amino acids. The CDR3 nucleotides read TGTGCCAGCAGCCAAGAGACGGGCTTCAACTACGAGCAGTACTTC. It translates to CASSQETGFNYEQYF.

This clonotype has at least ten counts. The chain links TRBV6-5 to TRBJ2-5, with no clear D. Between the trimmed V and J ends, which lost 0 bases and 4 bases, there was a span of 9 bases. The CDR3 is 14 amino acids. CDR1 and CDR2 (germline): MNHEY, SVGAGI. The CDR3 loop is CASSYSIGGETQYF. The CDR3 nucleotides read TGTGCCAGCAGTTACTCGATAGGCGGAGAGACCCAGTACTTC.

Many counts were recorded for this clonotype. The chain employs TRBV7-9 and TRBJ1-2; 7 bases line up with TRBD1. This CDR3 comprises 15 residues. Unmatched junction bases numbered 9, after V lost 6 bases and J lost 2 bases. The germline gives CDR1 SEHNR, CDR2 FQNEAQ (reference sequence). The chain's CDR3 is CASSSTGVWNYGYTF. The CDR3 DNA follows: TGTGCCAGCAGTTCTACAGGGGTTTGGAACTATGGCTACACCTTC.

This clonotype came up once. This rearrangement joins TRBV6-8 to TRBJ2-7; 7 nucleotides match TRBD1. CDR3 length: 15 residues. Per the germline V gene, CDR1 is MNHGY and CDR2 is SAAAGT. V lost 2 bases, J lost 6 bases, and 10 bases stayed unmatched. The DNA for the CDR3 is TGTGCCAGCAGTTACAGTACCGGGACAGTTGCCGAGCAGTACTTC. Protein product: CASSYSTGTVAEQYF.

This clonotype was found many times. The chain combines TRBV28 with TRBJ2-1, with 15 bases that match TRBD2. The CDR3 sequence is 16 residues long. V lost 4 bases to trimming and J lost 4 bases; unmatched junction nucleotides: 2. CDR1 is MDHEN and CDR2 is SYDVKM in the germline V gene. The CDR3 reads CASSSGLAGGYNEQFF. CDR3 DNA: TGTGCCAGCAGTTCGGGACTAGCGGGGGGTTACAATGAGCAGTTCTTC.

This clonotype occurred a few times. The gene calls are TRBV19 and TRBJ2-1, with D possibly matching TRBD2 (5 bases). The V and J ends lost 10 bases and 9 bases respectively, with 22 bases between them. The germline V gene has CDR1 LNHDA and CDR2 SQIVND (reference sequence). CDR3 length equals 14 residues. The CDR3 loop reads CATGKGSGRGEQFF. CDR3 nucleotide sequence: TGTGCCACCGGGAAAGGGAGCGGCCGCGGTGAGCAGTTCTTC.

The CDR3 DNA reads as TGCGCCAGCAGCCAAGATCTGCAGGGCTCCCAGCCCCAGCATTTT. The encoded protein is CASSQDLQGSQPQHF. The chain employs TRBV4-1 and TRBJ1-5; a weak D match, TRBD1 (5 bases). V was cut by 0 bases and J by 7 bases, with 13 bases left in between. The CDR3 covers 15 residues. CDR1 and CDR2 (germline): MGHRA, YSYEKL.

V usage is TRBV20-1 and J usage is TRBJ1-1, with D perhaps matching TRBD1 (5 bases). This CDR3 is built from 17 residues. Germline V CDR1 and CDR2: DFQATT, SNEGSKA (reference sequence). The ends were cut back, 1 base at V and 4 bases at J, with 22 bases in the middle. CDR3 sequence reads: CSARGGEDGGEGTEAFF. CDR3 bases: TGCAGTGCTAGAGGAGGGGAAGATGGAGGTGAGGGCACTGAAGCTTTCTTT.

In DNA form, the CDR3 reads TGTGCCAGCAGGTCACAGGGGGAGGGCACTGAAGCTTTCTTT. Translated, it gives CASRSQGEGTEAFF. V usage is TRBV2 and J usage is TRBJ1-1; 8 bases are shared with TRBD1. CDR1 is SNHLY, CDR2 FYNNEI, per germline. This CDR3 comprises 14 residues. Trimming cost V 6 bases and J 4 bases; bases outside gene matches: 7.

This clonotype was seen a few times. The rearrangement links TRBV5-4 to TRBJ1-2, with D perhaps TRBD1 (6 bases). Germline CDR1 is SGHNT and CDR2 is YYREEE (reference sequence). The CDR3 length is 15 residues. The V gene lost 3 bases and the J gene lost 3 bases, with 15 bases spanning the gap. CDR3 sequence reads: CASSWGGAADYGYTF. The DNA of the CDR3 is TGTGCCAGCAGCTGGGGGGGGGCAGCGGACTATGGCTACACCTTC.

The chain is built from TRBV12-3 or TRBV12-4 and TRBJ1-5; 10 nucleotides align to TRBD1. The CDR3 has 19 amino acids. With 5 bases clipped from V and 2 bases from J, the junction kept 15 bases outside the gene matches. This CDR3 is CASSLRDRGGLLRNQPQHF. CDR3 nucleotides: TGTGCCAGCAGTCTCCGGGACAGGGGTGGTCTTCTGCGCAATCAGCCCCAGCATTTT.

This clonotype was seen more than once but under ten times. This chain joins TRBV12-3 or TRBV12-4 and TRBJ2-1, with no clear D. Trimming pared 7 bases from V and 9 bases from J, leaving 22 bases between. The CDR3 loop spans 15 amino acids. As DNA, the CDR3 is TGTGCCAGCACCGTTGGTTCGGGTTCCGTGAGTGAGCAGTTCTTC. Translated: CASTVGSGSVSEQFF.

This clonotype has more than one count but fewer than ten. This sequence joins TRBV6-6 and TRBJ2-3; 11 bases match TRBD2. Germline V gene sequence: CDR1 MNHNY, CDR2 SVGAGI (reference sequence). V shed 5 bases, J shed 0 bases, and the junction held 13 bases outside the gene matches. The CDR3 has 19 residues. The CDR3 DNA follows: TGTGCCAGCAGTCGATACGCGGGGACTAGCGGAGCTAGCACAGATACGCAGTATTTT. It yields the protein CASSRYAGTSGASTDTQYF.

The J gene is TRBJ1-2, the V gene TRBV12-5; possibly TRBD1 for D (6 bases). The germline CDR1 and CDR2 sequences are LGHNT and FRNRAP. The CDR3 contains 16 residues. V was trimmed by 4 bases and J by 4 bases, leaving 19 bases between them. CDR3 nucleotide sequence: TGTGCTAGTGGTTGGGGCCGCGGGGGCGTCAGCTATGGCTACACCTTC. Translated, it gives CASGWGRGGVSYGYTF.

This clonotype was seen a handful of times. The chain carries TRBV6-1 and TRBJ2-3; 9 bases are shared with TRBD1. There are 16 residues in the CDR3. Germline trimming cut 4 bases from V and 8 bases from J; bases unmatched to any gene: 13. Germline lookup yields CDR1 MNHNS and CDR2 SASEGT. The CDR3, as DNA: TGTGCCAGCAGTGGGTGGGACAGGGTGGGGGACGGTACGCAGTATTTT. It specifies CASSGWDRVGDGTQYF.

The genes are TRBV27 and TRBJ1-2, with no clear D. The V end lost 0 bases, the J end lost 0 bases, and 8 bases lay between the germline ends. The CDR3 length is 15 residues. Germline CDR1 and CDR2: MNHEY and SMNVEV (reference sequence). The CDR3 DNA is TGTGCCAGCAGTTTATCGCAACCAGCTAACTATGGCTACACCTTC. Amino acids: CASSLSQPANYGYTF.

The chain has TRBV4-1 and TRBJ2-7; 8 bases fit TRBD1. Germline lookup yields CDR1 MGHRA and CDR2 YSYEKL. Germline trimming cut 3 bases from V and 4 bases from J; bases unmatched to any gene: 8. The CDR3 covers 15 residues. CDR3 sequence: CASSQYLDRGYEQYF. Written as DNA, the CDR3 is TGCGCCAGCAGCCAGTACCTAGACAGGGGATACGAGCAGTACTTC.

This clonotype was observed a few times. The chain is built from TRBV14 and TRBJ1-1, with D possibly being TRBD1 (5 bases). This CDR3 is built from 12 residues. The V end lost 1 base, the J end lost 11 bases, and 11 bases lay between the germline ends. From germline, CDR1 is SGHDN and CDR2 FVKESK. The CDR3 sequence is CASSQADAGAFF. The CDR3 DNA follows: TGTGCCAGCAGCCAAGCAGACGCAGGGGCTTTCTTT.

In its sample, this clonotype was seen many times. The V call is TRBV7-2, the J call TRBJ2-7, with 9 bases fitting TRBD1. There are 15 residues in the CDR3. V lost 5 bases, J lost 2 bases, and 7 bases stayed unmatched. The germline gives CDR1 SGHTA, CDR2 FQGNSA. CDR3 amino acids: CASSPGGTGPYEQYF. The CDR3, as DNA: TGTGCCAGCAGCCCAGGGGGGACAGGGCCCTACGAGCAGTACTTC.

This clonotype was counted only a few times. This sequence joins TRBV5-8 and TRBJ2-6; D is perhaps TRBD1 (6 bases). The CDR3 contains 15 residues. Trimming took off 5 bases at V and 2 bases at J, with 11 bases between the two ends. Germline V CDR1 and CDR2: SGHTS, YDEGEE. CDR3 in amino acids: CASRRRGTGANVLTF. In DNA form, the CDR3 reads TGTGCCAGCAGGAGAAGGGGGACTGGGGCCAACGTCCTGACTTTC.